This T cell receptor beta chain was recorded in a study of shared clonotypes between healthy human individuals. This clone occurred a few times. Its antigen remains unknown. Overall study results and limits: Researchers sampled blood only, noting tissue repertoires likely differ.

The run depth of the assay was deep. Per the authors' pipeline: For the immunoSEQ data, sequences were junction-only without quality scores, so filtering differed. Repertoires were generated with immunoSEQ multiplex PCR, while TCRdb's copy carries only in-frame clones and drops some. V and J calls plus clone size are reproduced from that table; the DNA served to infer D and trimming. The data hold 550,000 to 850,000 clones, with around two thirds observed a single time. The receptor's source is a young woman in good health. Sample: memory CD4+ T cells sorted from blood. Subset denoted: CD45RA-negative fraction.

The CDR3 region has the DNA TGTGCCAGCAGTTTTGGGGTTTACAATGAGCAGTTCTTC. Protein sequence: CASSFGVYNEQFF. The chain employs TRBV28 and TRBJ2-1; D unresolved. With 3 bases removed from V and 4 bases from J, the gap between germline ends came to 7 bases. In germline, CDR1 is MDHEN, CDR2 SYDVKM. This CDR3 is 13 amino acids long.